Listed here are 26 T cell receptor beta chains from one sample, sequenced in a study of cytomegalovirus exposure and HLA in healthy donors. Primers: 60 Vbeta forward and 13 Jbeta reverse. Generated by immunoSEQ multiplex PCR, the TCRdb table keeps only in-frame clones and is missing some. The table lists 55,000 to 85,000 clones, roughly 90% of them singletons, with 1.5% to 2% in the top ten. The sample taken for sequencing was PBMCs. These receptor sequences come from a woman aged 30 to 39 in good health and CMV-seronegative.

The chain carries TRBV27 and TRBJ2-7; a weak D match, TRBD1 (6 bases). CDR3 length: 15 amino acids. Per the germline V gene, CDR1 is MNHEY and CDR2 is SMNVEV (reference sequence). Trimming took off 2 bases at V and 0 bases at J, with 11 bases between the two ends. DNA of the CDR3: TGTGCCAGCAGTTTAGGGTGGGACACCTCCTACGAGCAGTACTTC. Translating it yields CASSLGWDTSYEQYF.

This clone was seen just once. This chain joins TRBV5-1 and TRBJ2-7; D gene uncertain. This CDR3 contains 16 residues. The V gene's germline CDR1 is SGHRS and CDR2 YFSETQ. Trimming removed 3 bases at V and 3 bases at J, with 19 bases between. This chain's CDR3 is CASSSGSADYYYEQYF. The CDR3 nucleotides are TGCGCCAGCAGCTCCGGGTCGGCAGATTATTACTACGAGCAGTACTTC.

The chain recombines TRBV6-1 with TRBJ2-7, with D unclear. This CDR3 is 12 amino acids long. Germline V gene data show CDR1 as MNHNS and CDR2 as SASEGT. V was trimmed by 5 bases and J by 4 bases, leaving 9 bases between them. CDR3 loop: CASSTITYEQYF. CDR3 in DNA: TGTGCCAGCAGTACCATTACATACGAGCAGTACTTC.

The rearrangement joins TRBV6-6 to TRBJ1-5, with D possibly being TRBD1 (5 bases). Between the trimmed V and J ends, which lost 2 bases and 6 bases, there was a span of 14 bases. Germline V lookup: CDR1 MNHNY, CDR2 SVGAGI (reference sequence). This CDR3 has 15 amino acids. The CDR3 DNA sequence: TGTGCCAGCAGTTACATCGGCGGACACCGTCAGCCCCAGCATTTT. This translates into CASSYIGGHRQPQHF.

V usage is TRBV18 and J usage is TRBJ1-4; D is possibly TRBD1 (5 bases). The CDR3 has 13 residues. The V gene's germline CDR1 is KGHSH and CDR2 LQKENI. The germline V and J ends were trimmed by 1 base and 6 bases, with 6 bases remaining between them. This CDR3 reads CASSPQQDEKLFF. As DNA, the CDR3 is TGTGCCAGCTCACCACAACAGGATGAAAAACTGTTTTTT.

The CDR3 region is CASSYTTGEDQPQHF. The CDR3 bases are TGTGCCAGCAGTTACACGACAGGTGAAGATCAGCCCCAGCATTTT. The chain links TRBV6-5 to TRBJ1-5; a weak D match, TRBD1 (6 bases). CDR1 and CDR2 from the germline V gene are MNHEY and SVGAGI. The CDR3 consists of 15 residues. V dropped 2 bases and J dropped 5 bases, with 13 bases sitting between them.

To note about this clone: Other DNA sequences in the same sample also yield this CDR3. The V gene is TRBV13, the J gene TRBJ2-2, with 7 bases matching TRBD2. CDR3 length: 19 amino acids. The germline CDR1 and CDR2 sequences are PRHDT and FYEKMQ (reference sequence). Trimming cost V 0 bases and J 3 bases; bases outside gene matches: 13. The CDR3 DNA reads TGTGCCAGCAGCTTAGGACTAGCGCCTGTTGTCGCTCACACCGGGGAGCTGTTTTTT. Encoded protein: CASSLGLAPVVAHTGELFF.

CDR3 sequence reads: CASRGGPWYEQYF. CDR3 coding DNA: TGCGCCAGCAGGGGGGGGCCTTGGTACGAGCAGTACTTC. V usage is TRBV10-1 and J usage is TRBJ2-7, with D possibly being TRBD2 (7 bases). With 6 bases removed from V and 4 bases from J, the gap between germline ends came to 13 bases. The germline V gene encodes CDR1 WNHNN and CDR2 SYGVQD (reference sequence). The CDR3 covers 13 residues.

This CDR3 is CASSPGTRRETQYF. The CDR3 DNA sequence: TGTGCCAGCTCACCAGGGACAAGGCGAGAGACCCAGTACTTC. The gene calls are TRBV18 and TRBJ2-5, with D perhaps TRBD1 (6 bases). The CDR3 length is 14 residues. V lost 2 bases and J lost 4, with 11 bases in between. Germline assignment: CDR1 KGHSH and CDR2 LQKENI.

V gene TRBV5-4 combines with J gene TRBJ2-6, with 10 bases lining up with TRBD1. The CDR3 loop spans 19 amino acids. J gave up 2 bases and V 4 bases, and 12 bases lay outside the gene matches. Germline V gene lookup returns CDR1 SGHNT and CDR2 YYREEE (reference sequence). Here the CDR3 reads CASSSTTGTGATGANVLTF. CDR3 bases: TGTGCCAGCAGCAGCACCACCGGGACAGGGGCCACTGGGGCCAACGTCCTGACTTTC.

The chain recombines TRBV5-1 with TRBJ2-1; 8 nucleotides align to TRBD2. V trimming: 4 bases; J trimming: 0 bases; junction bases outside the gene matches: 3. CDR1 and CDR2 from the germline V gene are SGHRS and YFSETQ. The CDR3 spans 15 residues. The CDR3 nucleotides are TGCGCCAGCAGCGGAGGGACTAGCTCCTACAATGAGCAGTTCTTC. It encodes CASSGGTSSYNEQFF.

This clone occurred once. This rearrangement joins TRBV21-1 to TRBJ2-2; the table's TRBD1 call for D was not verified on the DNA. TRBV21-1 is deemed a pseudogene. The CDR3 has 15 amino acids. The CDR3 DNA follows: TGTGCCAGCAGCAATCGGCAGGGGAACACCGGGGAGCTGTTTTTT. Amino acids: CASSNRQGNTGELFF.

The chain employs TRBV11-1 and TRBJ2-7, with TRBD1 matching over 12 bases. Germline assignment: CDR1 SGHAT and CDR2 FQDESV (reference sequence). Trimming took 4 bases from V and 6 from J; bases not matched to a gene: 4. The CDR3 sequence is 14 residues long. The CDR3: CASSWGQGAAEQYF. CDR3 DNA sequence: TGTGCCAGCAGCTGGGGACAGGGGGCAGCCGAGCAGTACTTC.

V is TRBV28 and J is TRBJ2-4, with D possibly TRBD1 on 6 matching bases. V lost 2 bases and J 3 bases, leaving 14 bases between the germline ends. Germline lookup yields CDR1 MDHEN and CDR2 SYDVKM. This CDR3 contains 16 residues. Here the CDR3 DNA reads TGTGCCAGCAGTTTAGTTGCAGGGGCCCTCAAAAACATTCAGTACTTC. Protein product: CASSLVAGALKNIQYF.

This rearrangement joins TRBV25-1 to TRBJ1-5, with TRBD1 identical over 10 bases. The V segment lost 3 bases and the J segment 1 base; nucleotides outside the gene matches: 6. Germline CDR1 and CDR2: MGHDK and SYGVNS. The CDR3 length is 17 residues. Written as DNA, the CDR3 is TGTGCCAGCAGTGAGGGGACAGGGGAAGGGAGCAATCAGCCCCAGCATTTT. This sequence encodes CASSEGTGEGSNQPQHF.

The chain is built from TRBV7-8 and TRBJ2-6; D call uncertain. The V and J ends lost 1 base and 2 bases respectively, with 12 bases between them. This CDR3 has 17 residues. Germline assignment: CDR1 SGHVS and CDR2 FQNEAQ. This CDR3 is CASSLDNIPPGANVLTF. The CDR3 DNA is TGTGCCAGCAGCTTAGATAACATTCCTCCTGGGGCCAACGTCCTGACTTTC.

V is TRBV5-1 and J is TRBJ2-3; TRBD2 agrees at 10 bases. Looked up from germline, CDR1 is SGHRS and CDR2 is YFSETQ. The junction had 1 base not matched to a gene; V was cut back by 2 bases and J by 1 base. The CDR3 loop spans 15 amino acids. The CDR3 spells CASSLAGGGTDTQYF. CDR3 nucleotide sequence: TGCGCCAGCAGCTTAGCGGGAGGGGGCACAGATACGCAGTATTTT. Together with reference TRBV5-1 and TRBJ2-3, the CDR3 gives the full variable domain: KAGVTQTPRYLIKTRGQQVTLSCSPISGHRSVSWYQQTPGQGLQFLFEYFSETQRNKGNFPGRFSGRQFSNSRSEMNVSTLELGDSALYLCASSLAGGGTDTQYFGPGTRLTVL.

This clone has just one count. CDR3: CASRSQGTYGYTF. The CDR3 DNA is TGTGCCAGCAGATCGCAGGGGACCTATGGCTACACCTTC. The chain combines TRBV28 with TRBJ1-2; maybe TRBD1 (6 bases). Germline V gene data show CDR1 as MDHEN and CDR2 as SYDVKM. V dropped 6 bases and J dropped 4 bases, with 12 bases sitting between them. The length of the CDR3 is 13 residues.

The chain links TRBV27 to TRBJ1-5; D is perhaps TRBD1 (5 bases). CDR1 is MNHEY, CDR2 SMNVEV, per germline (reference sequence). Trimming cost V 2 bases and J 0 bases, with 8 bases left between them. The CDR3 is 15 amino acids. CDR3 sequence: CASSLRGISNQPQHF. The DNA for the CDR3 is TGTGCCAGCAGTTTACGGGGGATTAGCAATCAGCCCCAGCATTTT.

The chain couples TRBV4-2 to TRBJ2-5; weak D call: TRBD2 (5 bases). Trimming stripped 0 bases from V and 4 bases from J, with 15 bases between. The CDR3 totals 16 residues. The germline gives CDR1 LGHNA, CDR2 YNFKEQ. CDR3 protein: CASSQDSDSPSETQYF. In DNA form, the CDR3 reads TGTGCCAGCAGCCAAGATTCGGACTCCCCATCAGAGACCCAGTACTTC.

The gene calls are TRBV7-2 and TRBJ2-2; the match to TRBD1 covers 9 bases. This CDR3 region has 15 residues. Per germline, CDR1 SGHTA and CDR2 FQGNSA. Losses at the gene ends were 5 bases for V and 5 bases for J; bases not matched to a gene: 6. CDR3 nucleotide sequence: TGTGCCAGCAGCCCAAGTGGGACAGGGACCGGGGAGCTGTTTTTT. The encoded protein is CASSPSGTGTGELFF.

CDR3 in DNA: TGTGCCAGCTCACCACCTGTCGGGACAGGGAGCTACACCTTC. This codes for CASSPPVGTGSYTF. This chain joins TRBV18 and TRBJ1-2, with 9 bases lining up with TRBD1. Germline-derived CDR1 and CDR2 are KGHSH and LQKENI. The length of the CDR3 is 14 residues. Germline trimming cut 0 bases from V and 9 bases from J; bases unmatched to any gene: 5.

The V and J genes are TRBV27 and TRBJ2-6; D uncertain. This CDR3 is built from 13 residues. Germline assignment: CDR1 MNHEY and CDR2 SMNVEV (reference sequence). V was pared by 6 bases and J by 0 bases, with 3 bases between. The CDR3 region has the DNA TGTGCCAGCAGCAACTCTGGGGCCAACGTCCTGACTTTC. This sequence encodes CASSNSGANVLTF. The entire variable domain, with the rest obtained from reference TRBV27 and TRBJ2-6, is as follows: EAQVTQNPRYLITVTGKKLTVTCSQNMNHEYMSWYRQDPGLGLRQIYYSMNVEVTDKGDVPEGYKVSRKEKRNFPLILESPSPNQTSLYFCASSNSGANVLTFGAGSRLTVL.

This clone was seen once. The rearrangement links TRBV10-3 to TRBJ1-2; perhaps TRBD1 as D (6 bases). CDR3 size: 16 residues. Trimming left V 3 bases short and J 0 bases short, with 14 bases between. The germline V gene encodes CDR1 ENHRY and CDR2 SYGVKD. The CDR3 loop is CAISDRAGAANYGYTF. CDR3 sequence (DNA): TGTGCCATCAGTGACAGGGCGGGGGCCGCTAACTATGGCTACACCTTC.

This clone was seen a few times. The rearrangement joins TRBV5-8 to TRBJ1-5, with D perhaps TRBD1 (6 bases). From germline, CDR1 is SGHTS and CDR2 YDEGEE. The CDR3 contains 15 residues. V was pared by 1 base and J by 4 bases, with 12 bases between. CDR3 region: CASSLNWDTNQPQHF. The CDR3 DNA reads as TGTGCCAGCAGCTTGAATTGGGACACGAATCAGCCCCAGCATTTT.

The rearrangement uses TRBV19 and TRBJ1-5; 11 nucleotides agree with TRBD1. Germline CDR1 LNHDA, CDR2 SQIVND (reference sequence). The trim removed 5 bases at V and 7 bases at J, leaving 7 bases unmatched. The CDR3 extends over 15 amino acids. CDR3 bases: TGTGCCAGTAGTGAGGACAGGGGGCCAGGGCAGCCCCAGCATTTT. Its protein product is CASSEDRGPGQPQHF.